A single sample gave rise to the 3 T cell receptor beta chains below, sequenced in a study of blood T cell repertoires in COVID-19. Sequencing used immunoSEQ multiplex PCR; TCRdb keeps in-frame clones, though not all of them. Among about 72,000 clones listed, 90% were seen once. What was sequenced was peripheral blood. These receptor sequences come from a human donor in a cohort sampled during active COVID-19.

The chain recombines TRBV11-3 with TRBJ1-6, with D unclear. V was cut by 4 bases and J by 7 bases, with 8 bases left in between. The CDR3 is made up of 13 amino acids. Per the germline V gene, CDR1 is SGHNT and CDR2 is YENEEA. The CDR3 sequence is CASSSSRNSPLHF. The CDR3 DNA follows: TGTGCCAGCAGCTCCTCTCGGAATTCACCCCTCCACTTT.

CDR3 DNA: TGTGCCAGCAGCCAGGGTGTCGGGGAGCTGTTTTTT. As protein: CASSQGVGELFF. V gene TRBV27 combines with J gene TRBJ2-2; TRBD1 might be the D (5 bases). The CDR3 covers 12 residues. The V gene lost 6 bases and the J gene lost 7 bases, with 9 bases spanning the gap. Germline V gene lookup returns CDR1 MNHEY and CDR2 SMNVEV (reference sequence).

CDR3 DNA sequence: TGTGCCAGCAATGGTCCCAACCCACAGGGTAGGCGCGAGCAGTACTTC. Residues: CASNGPNPQGRREQYF. The chain combines TRBV27 with TRBJ2-7, with a possible D match to TRBD1 (6 bases). CDR1 is MNHEY and CDR2 is SMNVEV in the germline V gene (reference sequence). The ends were cut back, 7 bases at V and 6 bases at J, with 25 bases in the middle. CDR3 length: 16 amino acids.